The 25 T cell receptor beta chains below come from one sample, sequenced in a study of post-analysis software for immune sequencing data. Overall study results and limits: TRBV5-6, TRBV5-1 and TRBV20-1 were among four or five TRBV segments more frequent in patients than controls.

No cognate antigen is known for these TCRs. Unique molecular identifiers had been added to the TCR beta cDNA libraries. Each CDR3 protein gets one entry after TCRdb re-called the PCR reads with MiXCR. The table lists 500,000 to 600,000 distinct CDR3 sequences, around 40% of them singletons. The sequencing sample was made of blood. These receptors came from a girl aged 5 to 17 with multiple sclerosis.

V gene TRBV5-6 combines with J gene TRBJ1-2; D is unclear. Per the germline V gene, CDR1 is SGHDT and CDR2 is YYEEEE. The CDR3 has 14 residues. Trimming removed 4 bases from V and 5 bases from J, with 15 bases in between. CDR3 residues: CASSADLGVYGYTF. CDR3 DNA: TGTGCCAGCAGCGCCGATCTAGGTGTATATGGCTACACCTTC.

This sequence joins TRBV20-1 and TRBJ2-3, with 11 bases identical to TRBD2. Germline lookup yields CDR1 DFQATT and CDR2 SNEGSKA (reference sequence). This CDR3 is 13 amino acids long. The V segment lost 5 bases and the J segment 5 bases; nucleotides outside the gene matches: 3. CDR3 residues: CSAFGLAGDTQYF. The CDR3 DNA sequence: TGCAGTGCTTTCGGACTAGCGGGAGATACGCAGTATTTT.

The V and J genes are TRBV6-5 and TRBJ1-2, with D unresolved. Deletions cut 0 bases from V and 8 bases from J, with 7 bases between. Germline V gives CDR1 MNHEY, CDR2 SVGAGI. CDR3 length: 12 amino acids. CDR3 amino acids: CASSYSNGGYTF. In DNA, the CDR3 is TGTGCCAGCAGTTACTCCAATGGGGGCTACACCTTC.

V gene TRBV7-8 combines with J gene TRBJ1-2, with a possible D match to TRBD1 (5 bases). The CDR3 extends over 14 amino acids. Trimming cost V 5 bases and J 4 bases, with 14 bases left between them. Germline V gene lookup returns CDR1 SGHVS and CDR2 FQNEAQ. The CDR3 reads CASSLRTNFYGYTF. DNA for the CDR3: TGTGCCAGCAGCCTTCGGACAAACTTCTATGGCTACACCTTC.

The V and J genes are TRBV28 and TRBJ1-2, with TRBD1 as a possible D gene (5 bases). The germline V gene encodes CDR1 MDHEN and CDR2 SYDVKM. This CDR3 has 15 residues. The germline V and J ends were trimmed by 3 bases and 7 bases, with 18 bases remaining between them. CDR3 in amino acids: CASSFIGIRVTGYTF. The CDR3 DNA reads TGTGCCAGCAGTTTTATCGGTATCAGGGTGACTGGCTACACCTTC.

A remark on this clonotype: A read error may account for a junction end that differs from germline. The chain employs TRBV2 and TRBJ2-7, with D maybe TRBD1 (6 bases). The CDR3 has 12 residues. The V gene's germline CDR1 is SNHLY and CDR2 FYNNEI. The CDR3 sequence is CASRGGSSEQYF. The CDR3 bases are TGTGCCAGCAGAGGGGGATCCTCCGAGCAGTACTTC.

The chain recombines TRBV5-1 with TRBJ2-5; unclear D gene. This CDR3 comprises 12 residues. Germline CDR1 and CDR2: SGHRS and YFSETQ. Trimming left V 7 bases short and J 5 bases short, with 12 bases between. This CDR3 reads CASGINVETQYF. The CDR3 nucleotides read TGCGCCAGCGGAATAAACGTGGAGACCCAGTACTTC.

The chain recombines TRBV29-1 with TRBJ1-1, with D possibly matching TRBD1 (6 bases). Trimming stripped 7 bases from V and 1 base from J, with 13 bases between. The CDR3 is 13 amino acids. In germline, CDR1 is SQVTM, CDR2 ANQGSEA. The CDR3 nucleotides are TGCAGCGCGGCGGGGGCCACGAACACTGAAGCTTTCTTT. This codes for CSAAGATNTEAFF.

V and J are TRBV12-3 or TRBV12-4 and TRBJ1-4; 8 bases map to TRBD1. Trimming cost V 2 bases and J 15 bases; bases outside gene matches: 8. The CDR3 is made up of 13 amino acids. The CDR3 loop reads CASSLSGQDPLFF. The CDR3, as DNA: TGTGCCAGCAGTTTATCGGGACAGGATCCCTTGTTTTTT.

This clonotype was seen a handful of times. The CDR3 coding sequence is TGCGCCAGCAGCCAAGTGCCGGGGGCGCGGGGGTACTTC. Translated: CASSQVPGARGYF. The V and J genes are TRBV4-1 and TRBJ2-7; D is possibly TRBD1 or TRBD2 (6 bases each). CDR1 is MGHRA and CDR2 is YSYEKL in the germline V gene. V was shortened by 1 base and J by 12 bases, with 16 bases between the two germline ends. The CDR3 contains 13 residues.

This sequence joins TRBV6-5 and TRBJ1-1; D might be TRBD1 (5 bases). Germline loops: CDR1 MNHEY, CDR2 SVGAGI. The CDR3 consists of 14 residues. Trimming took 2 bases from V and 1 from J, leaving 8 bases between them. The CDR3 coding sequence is TGTGCCAGCAGTTACCGGACATGGAACACTGAAGCTTTCTTT. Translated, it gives CASSYRTWNTEAFF.

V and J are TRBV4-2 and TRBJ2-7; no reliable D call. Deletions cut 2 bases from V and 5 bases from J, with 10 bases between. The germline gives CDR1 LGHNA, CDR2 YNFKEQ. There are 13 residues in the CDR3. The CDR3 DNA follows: TGTGCCAGCAGCCAACCCGACCGTAACGAGCAGTACTTC. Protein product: CASSQPDRNEQYF.

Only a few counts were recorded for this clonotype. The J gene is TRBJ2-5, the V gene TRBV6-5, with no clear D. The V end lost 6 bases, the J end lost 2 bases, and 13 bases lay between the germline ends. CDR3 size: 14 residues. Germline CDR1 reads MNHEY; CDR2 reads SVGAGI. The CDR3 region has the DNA TGTGCCAGCAGCTTTTCCGGCCCTCAAGAGACCCAGTACTTC. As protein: CASSFSGPQETQYF.

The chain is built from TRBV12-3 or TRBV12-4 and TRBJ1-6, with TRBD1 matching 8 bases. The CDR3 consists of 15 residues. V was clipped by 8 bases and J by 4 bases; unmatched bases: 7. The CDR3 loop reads CASGSWTGYNSPLHF. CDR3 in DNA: TGTGCCAGCGGCTCATGGACAGGGTATAATTCACCCCTCCACTTT.

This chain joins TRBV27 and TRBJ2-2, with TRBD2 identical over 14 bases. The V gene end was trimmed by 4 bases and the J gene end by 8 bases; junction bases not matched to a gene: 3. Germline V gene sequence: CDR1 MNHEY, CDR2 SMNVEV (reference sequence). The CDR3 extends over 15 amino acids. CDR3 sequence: CASSSGLAGAGELFF. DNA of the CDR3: TGTGCCAGCAGTTCGGGACTAGCGGGAGCGGGGGAGCTGTTTTTT.

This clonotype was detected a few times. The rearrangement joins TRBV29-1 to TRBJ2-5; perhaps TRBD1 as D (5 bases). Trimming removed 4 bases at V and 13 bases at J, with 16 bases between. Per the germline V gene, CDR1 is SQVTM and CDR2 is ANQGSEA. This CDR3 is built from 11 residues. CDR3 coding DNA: TGCAGCGTTGGCCTCGCCCAGGGTCGGTACTTC. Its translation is CSVGLAQGRYF.

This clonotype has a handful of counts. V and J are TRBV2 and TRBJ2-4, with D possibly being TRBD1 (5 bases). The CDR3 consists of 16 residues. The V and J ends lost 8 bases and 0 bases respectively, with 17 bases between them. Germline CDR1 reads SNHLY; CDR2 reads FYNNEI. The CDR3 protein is CASYSGAFLAKNIQYF. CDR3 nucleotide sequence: TGTGCCAGCTATAGTGGGGCCTTTTTAGCCAAAAACATTCAGTACTTC.

The CDR3 bases are TGTGCCAGCAGCGCTTTAGGGGACAGGGATCCCTATGGCTACACCTTC. Translation: CASSALGDRDPYGYTF. The rearrangement joins TRBV7-9 to TRBJ1-2; 9 positions agree with TRBD1. The CDR3 covers 16 residues. Germline trimming cut 5 bases from V and 4 bases from J; bases unmatched to any gene: 11. Germline CDR1 and CDR2: SEHNR and FQNEAQ (reference sequence).

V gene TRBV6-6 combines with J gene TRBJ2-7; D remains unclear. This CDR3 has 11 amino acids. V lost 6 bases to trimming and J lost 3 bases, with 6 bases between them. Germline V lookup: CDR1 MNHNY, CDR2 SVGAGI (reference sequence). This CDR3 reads CASSHLYEQYF. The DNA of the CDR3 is TGTGCCAGCAGCCATCTCTACGAGCAGTACTTC.

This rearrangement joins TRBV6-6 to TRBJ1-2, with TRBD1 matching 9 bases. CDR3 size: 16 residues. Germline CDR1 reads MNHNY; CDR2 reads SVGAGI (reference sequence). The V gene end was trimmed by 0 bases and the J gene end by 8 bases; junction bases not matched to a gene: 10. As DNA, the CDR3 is TGTGCCAGCAGTTACTCCGCCGGGACAGGGAGCGGCGGCTACACCTTC. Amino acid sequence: CASSYSAGTGSGGYTF.

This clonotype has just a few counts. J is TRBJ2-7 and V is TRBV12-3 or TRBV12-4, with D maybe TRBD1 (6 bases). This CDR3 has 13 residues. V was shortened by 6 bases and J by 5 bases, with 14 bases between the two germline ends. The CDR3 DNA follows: TGTGCCAGCAGGAACAGGGTAGACCACGAGCAGTACTTC. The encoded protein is CASRNRVDHEQYF.

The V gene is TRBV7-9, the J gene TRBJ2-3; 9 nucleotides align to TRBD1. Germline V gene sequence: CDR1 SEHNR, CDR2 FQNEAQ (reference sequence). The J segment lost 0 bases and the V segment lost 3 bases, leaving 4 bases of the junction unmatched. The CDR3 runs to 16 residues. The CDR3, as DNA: TGTGCCAGCAGCTTGCTACAGGGGGCTAGCACAGATACGCAGTATTTT. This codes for CASSLLQGASTDTQYF.

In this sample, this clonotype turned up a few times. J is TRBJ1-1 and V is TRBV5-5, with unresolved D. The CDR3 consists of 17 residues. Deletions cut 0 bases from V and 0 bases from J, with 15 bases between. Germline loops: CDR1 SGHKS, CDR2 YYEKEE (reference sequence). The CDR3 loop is CASSLVQRIGLNTEAFF. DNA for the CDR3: TGTGCCAGCAGCTTGGTGCAGCGAATCGGCCTGAACACTGAAGCTTTCTTT.

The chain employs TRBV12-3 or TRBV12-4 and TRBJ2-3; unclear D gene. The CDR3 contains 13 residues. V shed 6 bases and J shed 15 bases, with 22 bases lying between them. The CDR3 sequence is CASSPARTDTEYF. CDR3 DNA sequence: TGTGCCAGCAGCCCAGCCCGCACAGATACGGAATATTTT.

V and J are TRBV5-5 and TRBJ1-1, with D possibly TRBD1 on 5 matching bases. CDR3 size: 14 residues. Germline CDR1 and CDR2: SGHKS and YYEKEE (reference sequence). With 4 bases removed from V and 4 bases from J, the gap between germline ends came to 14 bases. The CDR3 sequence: CASSEFPGVTEAFF. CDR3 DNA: TGTGCCAGCAGCGAATTCCCGGGGGTCACTGAAGCTTTCTTT.